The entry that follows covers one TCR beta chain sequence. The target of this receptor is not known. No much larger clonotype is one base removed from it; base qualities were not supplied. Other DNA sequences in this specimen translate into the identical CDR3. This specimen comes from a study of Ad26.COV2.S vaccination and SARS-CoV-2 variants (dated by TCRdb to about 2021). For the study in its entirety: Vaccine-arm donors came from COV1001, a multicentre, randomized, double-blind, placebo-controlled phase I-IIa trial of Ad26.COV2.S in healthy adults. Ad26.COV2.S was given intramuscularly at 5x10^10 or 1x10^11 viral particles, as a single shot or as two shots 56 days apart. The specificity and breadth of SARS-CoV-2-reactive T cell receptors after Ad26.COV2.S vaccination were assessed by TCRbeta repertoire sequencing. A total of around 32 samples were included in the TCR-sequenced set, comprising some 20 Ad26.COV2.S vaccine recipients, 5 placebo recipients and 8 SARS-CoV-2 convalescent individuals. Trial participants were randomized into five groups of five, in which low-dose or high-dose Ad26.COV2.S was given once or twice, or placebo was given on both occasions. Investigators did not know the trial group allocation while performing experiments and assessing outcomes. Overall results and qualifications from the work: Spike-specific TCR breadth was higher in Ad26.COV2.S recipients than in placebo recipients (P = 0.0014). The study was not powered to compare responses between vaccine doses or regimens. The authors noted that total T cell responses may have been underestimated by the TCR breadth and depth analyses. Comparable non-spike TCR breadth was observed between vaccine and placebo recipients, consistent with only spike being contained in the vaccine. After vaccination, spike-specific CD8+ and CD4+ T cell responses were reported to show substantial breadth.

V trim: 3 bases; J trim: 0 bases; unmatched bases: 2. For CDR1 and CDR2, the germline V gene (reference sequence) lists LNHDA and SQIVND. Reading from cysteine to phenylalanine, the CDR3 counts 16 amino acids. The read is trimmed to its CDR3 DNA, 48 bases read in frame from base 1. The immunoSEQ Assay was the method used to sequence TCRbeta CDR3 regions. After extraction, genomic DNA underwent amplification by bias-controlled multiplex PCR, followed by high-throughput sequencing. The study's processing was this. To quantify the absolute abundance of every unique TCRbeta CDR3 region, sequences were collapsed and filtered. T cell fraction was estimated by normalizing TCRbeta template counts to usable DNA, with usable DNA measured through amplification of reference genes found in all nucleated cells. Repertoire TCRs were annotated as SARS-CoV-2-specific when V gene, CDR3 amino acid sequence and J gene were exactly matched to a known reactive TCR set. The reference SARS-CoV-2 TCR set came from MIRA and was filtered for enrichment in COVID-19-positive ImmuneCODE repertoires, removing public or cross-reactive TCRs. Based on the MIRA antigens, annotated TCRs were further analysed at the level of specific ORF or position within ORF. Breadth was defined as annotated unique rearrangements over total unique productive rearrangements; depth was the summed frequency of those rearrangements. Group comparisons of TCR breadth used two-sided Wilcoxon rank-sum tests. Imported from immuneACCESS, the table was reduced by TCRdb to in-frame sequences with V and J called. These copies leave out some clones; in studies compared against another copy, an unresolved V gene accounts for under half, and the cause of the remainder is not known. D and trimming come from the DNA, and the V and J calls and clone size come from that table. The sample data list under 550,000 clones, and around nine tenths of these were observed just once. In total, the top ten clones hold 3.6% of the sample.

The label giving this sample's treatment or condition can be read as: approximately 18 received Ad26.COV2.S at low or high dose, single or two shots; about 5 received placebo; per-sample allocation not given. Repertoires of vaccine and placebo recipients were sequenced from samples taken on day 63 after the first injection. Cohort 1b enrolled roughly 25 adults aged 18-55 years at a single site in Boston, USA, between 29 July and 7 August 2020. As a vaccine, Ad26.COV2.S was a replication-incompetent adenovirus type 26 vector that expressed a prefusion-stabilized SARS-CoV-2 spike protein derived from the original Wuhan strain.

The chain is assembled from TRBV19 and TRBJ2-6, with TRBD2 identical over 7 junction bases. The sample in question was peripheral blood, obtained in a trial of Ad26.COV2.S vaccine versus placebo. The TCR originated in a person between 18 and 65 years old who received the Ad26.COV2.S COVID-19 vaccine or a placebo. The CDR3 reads CASSIGGSSGANVLTF. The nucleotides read TGTGCCAGTAGTATCGGGGGGAGCTCTGGGGCCAACGTCCTGACTTTC. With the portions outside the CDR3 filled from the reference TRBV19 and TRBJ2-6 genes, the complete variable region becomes DGGITQSPKYLFRKEGQNVTLSCEQNLNHDAMYWYRQDPGQGLRLIYYSQIVNDFQKGDIAEGYSVSREKKESFPLTVTSAQKNPTAFYLCASSIGGSSGANVLTFGAGSRLTVL.